This TCR beta chain was profiled in a study of T cells in localized non-small cell lung cancer. The CDR3 has 19 residues. Germline V lookup: CDR1 LGHNT, CDR2 FRNRAP. Trimming cost V 5 bases and J 0 bases; bases outside gene matches: 16. Profiling relied on immunoSEQ multiplex PCR, and the TCRdb table lists in-frame clones only, not all of them. This table has about 3,500 clones, about 26% appearing once. This receptor was obtained from a male donor aged 60 or older with stage I lung adenocarcinoma. Source: lung tumor tissue, taken before any cancer treatment. The gene calls are TRBV12-5 and TRBJ1-5; 7 bases map to TRBD1. This chain's CDR3 is CASGPGQLPTSYSNQPQHF. CDR3 bases: TGTGCTAGTGGTCCGGGACAGCTCCCCACCTCCTATAGCAATCAGCCCCAGCATTTT.